The 30 T cell receptor beta chains given below trace back to one sample, sequenced in a study of CD8+ T cells in alopecia areata. Treatment indicated: oral pan-JAK inhibitor, 5-10 mg twice daily. RNA extraction and reverse transcription yielded cDNA as sequencing template. Using immunoSEQ multiplex PCR, the repertoire was profiled, and TCRdb retains in-frame clones only, with some absent. This table has 150,000 to 200,000 clones, 60% appearing once. The material sequenced was CD4+ T cells sorted from blood, taken at week 24, from a patient treated with tofacitinib. All receptors come from a human donor with alopecia areata.

The rearrangement uses TRBV29-1 and TRBJ1-2, with D unresolved. V gave up 7 bases and J gave up 2 bases, with 14 bases separating them. Germline assignment: CDR1 SQVTM and CDR2 ANQGSEA. This CDR3 spans 13 amino acids. This CDR3 reads CSALQSANYGYTF. The DNA for the CDR3 is TGCAGCGCTCTGCAATCCGCGAACTATGGCTACACCTTC.

This clone was found a few times. DNA for the CDR3: TGTGCCAGCAGTGGGCGACAGAACAATCAGCCCCAGCATTTT. It specifies CASSGRQNNQPQHF. The V call is TRBV2, the J call TRBJ1-5; possibly TRBD1 for D (5 bases). Deletions cut 4 bases from V and 3 bases from J, with 10 bases between. Germline V gene data show CDR1 as SNHLY and CDR2 as FYNNEI. The CDR3 runs to 14 residues.

This chain connects TRBV30 to TRBJ1-1; D is perhaps TRBD1 (6 bases). CDR3 length: 15 amino acids. Germline V lookup: CDR1 GTSNPN, CDR2 SVGIG (reference sequence). V lost 2 bases, J lost 4 bases, and 17 bases lay in between. The CDR3 reads CAWSSWGGLFTEAFF. The CDR3 DNA is TGTGCCTGGAGTTCATGGGGGGGGCTGTTCACTGAAGCTTTCTTT.

This rearrangement joins TRBV6-6 to TRBJ2-7; D is undetermined. The V and J ends lost 6 bases and 5 bases respectively, with 14 bases between them. The CDR3 runs to 13 residues. CDR1 MNHNY and CDR2 SVGAGI come from the germline V gene (reference sequence). The CDR3 DNA reads TGTGCCAGCAGGTCACCCTCAAACAACGAGCAGTACTTC. Its translation: CASRSPSNNEQYF.

To note about this clone: An end of the junction does not agree with germline; a read error may underlie this. This chain links TRBV30 with TRBJ1-6, with D perhaps TRBD1 (5 bases). This CDR3 comprises 14 residues. Germline V gives CDR1 GTSNPN, CDR2 SVGIG (reference sequence). DNA of the CDR3: TGTGCCTGGGGGGCCGGGTCCTCTAATTCACCCCTCCACTTT. Amino acids: CAWGAGSSNSPLHF.

V is TRBV4-3 and J is TRBJ2-2; D possibly corresponds to TRBD2 (5 bases). This CDR3 region has 16 residues. Looked up from germline, CDR1 is LGHNA and CDR2 is YSLEER. Trimming took off 2 bases at V and 2 bases at J, with 12 bases between the two ends. The CDR3 loop is CASSQFYGENTGELFF. CDR3 nucleotide sequence: TGCGCCAGCAGCCAATTTTACGGGGAAAACACCGGGGAGCTGTTTTTT.

With respect to this clone: Other nucleotide sequences in the sample specify the same CDR3. This chain connects TRBV27 to TRBJ1-5; weak D call: TRBD1 (6 bases). Germline CDR1 MNHEY, CDR2 SMNVEV (reference sequence). The CDR3 loop spans 12 amino acids. The V and J ends lost 6 bases and 6 bases respectively, with 9 bases between them. The CDR3 loop is CASSRGGQPQHF. The DNA of the CDR3 is TGTGCCAGCAGCAGGGGAGGTCAGCCCCAGCATTTT.

As for this clone: The identical CDR3 is also encoded by other nucleotide sequences in the sample. The chain is built from TRBV30 and TRBJ2-5; D is unresolved. The CDR3 runs to 11 residues. Per the germline V gene, CDR1 is GTSNPN and CDR2 is SVGIG (reference sequence). Trimming shortened V by 0 bases and J by 5 bases, and 4 bases separated the two germline ends. The CDR3, as DNA: TGTGCCTGGAGTGTCGCGGAGACCCAGTACTTC. Translation: CAWSVAETQYF.

This sequence joins TRBV5-4 and TRBJ2-7, with D hard to call. The CDR3 is 12 residues long. Germline V gene lookup returns CDR1 SGHNT and CDR2 YYREEE (reference sequence). Trimming pared 0 bases from V and 4 bases from J, leaving 5 bases between. The CDR3 DNA follows: TGTGCCAGCAGCTTGGTCGGGTACGAGCAGTACTTC. Translation gives CASSLVGYEQYF.

The chain carries TRBV25-1 and TRBJ2-2; no firm D call. The CDR3 consists of 14 residues. Trimming took 6 bases from V and 0 from J, leaving 8 bases between them. CDR1 is MGHDK, CDR2 SYGVNS, per germline. Here the CDR3 reads CASSETPNTGELFF. In DNA form, the CDR3 reads TGTGCCAGCAGCGAGACCCCGAACACCGGGGAGCTGTTTTTT.

This clone was counted once. V usage is TRBV29-1 and J usage is TRBJ1-5, with D unresolved. The CDR3 is 13 residues long. Trimming removed 5 bases at V and 0 bases at J, with 8 bases between. The germline V gene encodes CDR1 SQVTM and CDR2 ANQGSEA. DNA for the CDR3: TGCAGCGTTTCAACAGATAGCAATCAGCCCCAGCATTTT. It yields the protein CSVSTDSNQPQHF.

This chain links TRBV19 with TRBJ1-2, with D maybe TRBD1 (5 bases). The CDR3 runs to 14 residues. Per germline, CDR1 LNHDA and CDR2 SQIVND (reference sequence). Trimming left V 5 bases short and J 1 base short, with 11 bases between. The CDR3 here is CASSSGELNYGYTF. Here the CDR3 DNA reads TGTGCCAGTAGTTCGGGGGAGCTTAACTATGGCTACACCTTC.

This sequence joins TRBV29-1 and TRBJ2-7; 14 nucleotides agree with TRBD2. The V segment lost 4 bases and the J segment 2 bases; nucleotides outside the gene matches: 1. The CDR3 spans 14 residues. The germline V gene encodes CDR1 SQVTM and CDR2 ANQGSEA. The CDR3 bases are TGCAGCGTTGGACTAGCGGGGGGGCCCTACGAGCAGTACTTC. It is translated as CSVGLAGGPYEQYF.

The chain joins TRBV25-1 to TRBJ2-5, with TRBD2 matching over 9 bases. Germline CDR1 reads MGHDK; CDR2 reads SYGVNS. J lost 4 bases, V lost 1 base, and 7 bases had no gene match. This CDR3 is built from 16 residues. CDR3 sequence: CASSELELAGRETQYF. CDR3 DNA sequence: TGTGCCAGCAGTGAATTGGAGCTAGCGGGGAGAGAGACCCAGTACTTC.

This clone has just one count. The rearrangement joins TRBV7-2 to TRBJ1-1; D is ambiguous. This CDR3 contains 14 residues. Germline CDR1 reads SGHTA; CDR2 reads FQGNSA. V was cut by 5 bases and J by 5 bases, with 15 bases left in between. CDR3 region: CASSRPGQRTEAFF. CDR3 nucleotide sequence: TGTGCCAGCAGCCGACCGGGCCAAAGAACTGAAGCTTTCTTT.

CDR3 DNA sequence: TGCGCCAGCAGCTTGCCTAAGAACACCGGGGAGCTGTTTTTT. This codes for CASSLPKNTGELFF. The rearrangement uses TRBV5-1 and TRBJ2-2; D is ambiguous. V lost 1 base and J 1 base, leaving 5 bases between the germline ends. The CDR3 consists of 14 residues. Germline CDR1 and CDR2: SGHRS and YFSETQ.

This clone was counted once. The V call is TRBV6-6, the J call TRBJ1-2, with D possibly being TRBD1 (5 bases). The V gene's germline CDR1 is MNHNY and CDR2 SVGAGI (reference sequence). This CDR3 region has 13 residues. Trimming cost V 10 bases and J 3 bases, with 15 bases left between them. The CDR3 bases are TGTGCCACCACCCTCCAGGGTGACTATGGCTACACCTTC. Translation gives CATTLQGDYGYTF.

This rearrangement joins TRBV4-3 to TRBJ2-3; 7 positions agree with TRBD2. The V and J ends lost 3 bases and 1 base, in that order; junction bases with no gene match: 7. The germline V gene has CDR1 LGHNA and CDR2 YSLEER. This CDR3 has 16 residues. Here the CDR3 DNA reads TGCGCCAGCAGCCAGGCACGGGCGGGGGGCACAGATACGCAGTATTTT. It encodes CASSQARAGGTDTQYF.

CDR3 loop: CASSHGTSGHYEQYF. CDR3 nucleotides: TGCGCCAGCAGCCACGGGACCTCGGGACATTACGAGCAGTACTTC. V usage is TRBV5-1 and J usage is TRBJ2-7; D is perhaps TRBD1 (6 bases). Looked up from germline, CDR1 is SGHRS and CDR2 is YFSETQ. The length of the CDR3 is 15 residues. Trimming stripped 4 bases from V and 4 bases from J, with 18 bases between.

The chain employs TRBV30 and TRBJ1-2; 7 bases line up with TRBD1. Germline-derived CDR1 and CDR2 are GTSNPN and SVGIG (reference sequence). Trimming took 2 bases from V and 7 from J; bases not matched to a gene: 7. The length of the CDR3 is 13 residues. The CDR3 DNA is TGTGCCTGGAGTCCACAGGGGTCGGCTGGCTACACCTTC. Its translation: CAWSPQGSAGYTF.

The gene calls are TRBV29-1 and TRBJ2-7; 7 nucleotides agree with TRBD2. V was clipped by 3 bases and J by 5 bases; unmatched bases: 16. Per the germline V gene, CDR1 is SQVTM and CDR2 is ANQGSEA. This CDR3 is built from 16 residues. The CDR3 loop is CSVDRTTPAGRDEQYF. DNA for the CDR3: TGCAGCGTTGACCGAACCACCCCGGCGGGGAGGGACGAGCAGTACTTC.

The chain joins TRBV30 to TRBJ2-3; D gene unclear. This CDR3 has 15 residues. Germline assignment: CDR1 GTSNPN and CDR2 SVGIG (reference sequence). Trimming left V 2 bases short and J 2 bases short, with 14 bases between. CDR3 in amino acids: CAWSLLSTPTDTQYF. DNA for the CDR3: TGTGCCTGGAGTCTGCTTAGCACCCCCACAGATACGCAGTATTTT.

The chain links TRBV5-1 to TRBJ1-4; unclear D gene. Germline CDR1 is SGHRS and CDR2 is YFSETQ. The V end was cut by 2 bases, the J end by 0 bases, with 8 bases between. The CDR3 runs to 15 residues. In nucleotides, the CDR3 is TGCGCCAGCAGCTTTGCCAATCCAACTAATGAAAAACTGTTTTTT. Encoded protein: CASSFANPTNEKLFF.

This clone has a single count. The chain joins TRBV6-5 to TRBJ1-1, with 8 bases lining up with TRBD1. Germline CDR1 reads MNHEY; CDR2 reads SVGAGI. V shed 7 bases, J shed 1 base, and the junction held 5 bases outside the gene matches. This CDR3 has 14 amino acids. CDR3 loop: CASTQGAGNTEAFF. CDR3 nucleotide sequence: TGTGCCAGCACTCAGGGGGCGGGGAACACTGAAGCTTTCTTT.

This chain joins TRBV19 and TRBJ1-5; D might be TRBD1 (6 bases). CDR3 length: 14 residues. Germline CDR1 and CDR2: LNHDA and SQIVND (reference sequence). Trimming stripped 5 bases from V and 3 bases from J, with 11 bases between. The CDR3 reads CASSDGQINQPQHF. As DNA, the CDR3 is TGTGCCAGTAGTGACGGACAGATCAATCAGCCCCAGCATTTT. Based on the CDR3 plus reference TRBV19 and TRBJ1-5, the full variable domain is DGGITQSPKYLFRKEGQNVTLSCEQNLNHDAMYWYRQDPGQGLRLIYYSQIVNDFQKGDIAEGYSVSREKKESFPLTVTSAQKNPTAFYLCASSDGQINQPQHFGDGTRLSIL.

This clone was observed once. This chain's CDR3 is CASSSRGPGLLLAKNIQYF. DNA of the CDR3: TGTGCCAGCAGCTCCCGGGGGCCAGGGCTACTACTAGCCAAAAACATTCAGTACTTC. The J gene is TRBJ2-4, the V gene TRBV7-2; D tentatively fits TRBD1 or TRBD2 (6 bases each). Germline CDR1 is SGHTA and CDR2 is FQGNSA. Trimming cost V 4 bases and J 0 bases, with 22 bases left between them. CDR3 length: 19 amino acids.

As for this clone: The same CDR3 also results from other DNA sequences found in this sample. This chain links TRBV30 with TRBJ1-2; D not resolved. V shed 3 bases and J shed 4 bases, with 6 bases lying between them. The V gene's germline CDR1 is GTSNPN and CDR2 SVGIG (reference sequence). The CDR3 is 11 amino acids. CDR3 DNA: TGTGCCTGGAGAGGAGTCTATGGCTACACCTTC. It codes for CAWRGVYGYTF. Together with reference TRBV30 and TRBJ1-2, the CDR3 gives the full variable domain: SQTIHQWPATLVQPVGSPLSLECTVEGTSNPNLYWYRQAAGRGLQLLFYSVGIGQISSEVPQNLSASRPQDRQFILSSKKLLLSDSGFYLCAWRGVYGYTFGSGTRLTVV.

J is TRBJ1-5 and V is TRBV7-3; TRBD1 is a possible D gene (5 bases). The CDR3 totals 15 residues. Deletions cut 5 bases from V and 15 bases from J, with 26 bases between. Germline V gives CDR1 SGHTA, CDR2 FQGTGA. The CDR3 nucleotides read TGTGCCAGCAGCCCGAAGGGACCCCTCTTGGGGCCACGGCATTTT. Protein sequence: CASSPKGPLLGPRHF.

This clone was counted a few times. The rearrangement uses TRBV29-1 and TRBJ2-7, with D perhaps matching TRBD1 or TRBD2 (5 bases each). CDR1 is SQVTM and CDR2 is ANQGSEA in the germline V gene. Trimming took 4 bases from V and 6 from J, leaving 10 bases between them. The CDR3 contains 11 residues. The DNA for the CDR3 is TGCAGCGTTGTAGTGGGGACCGAGCAGTACTTC. Its protein is CSVVVGTEQYF.

This chain links TRBV27 with TRBJ2-7; D is possibly TRBD1 (7 bases). The CDR3 has 17 residues. V lost 2 bases to trimming and J lost 3 bases, with 20 bases between them. Germline loops: CDR1 MNHEY, CDR2 SMNVEV (reference sequence). The CDR3 DNA sequence: TGTGCCAGCAGTTTAACCCCCCCCCAGGGGGGTAACTACGAGCAGTACTTC. Protein sequence: CASSLTPPQGGNYEQYF.